The 20 T cell receptor beta chains below all came from one sample that was sequenced in a study of shared clonotypes between healthy human individuals. TCRdb's table, derived via immunoSEQ multiplex PCR, lists solely in-frame clones and lacks some. The sample lists about 2.2 million clones, about 93% seen once, with around 1.7% in the top ten. CD8 cells regarded as naive lacked CD45RO, were positively chosen for CCR7, and omitted terminally differentiated effector memory CD45RA+ cells. The source material was naive CD8+ T cells from PBMCs. The receptors were gathered from a young man in good health. Some clones in this sample may be carry-over from other donors' samples.

The J gene is TRBJ2-3, the V gene TRBV7-9, with a tentative D call TRBD1 (6 bases). There are 14 residues in the CDR3. The V and J ends lost 5 bases and 5 bases respectively, with 14 bases between them. Germline V CDR1 and CDR2: SEHNR, FQNEAQ (reference sequence). The CDR3 sequence is CASSAAGVLDTQYF. The DNA for the CDR3 is TGTGCCAGCAGCGCTGCAGGGGTTTTAGATACGCAGTATTTT.

This clone showed up just a few times. The chain uses TRBV6-5 and TRBJ1-1; maybe TRBD1 (5 bases). V was pared by 5 bases and J by 0 bases, with 13 bases between. CDR3 length equals 15 residues. Looked up from germline, CDR1 is MNHEY and CDR2 is SVGAGI. The CDR3 region has the DNA TGTGCCAGCAGTAAACAGGTCATCATGAACACTGAAGCTTTCTTT. Translation: CASSKQVIMNTEAFF.

V and J are TRBV7-6 and TRBJ2-7; 9 bases agree with TRBD1. CDR3 length: 16 amino acids. Germline assignment: CDR1 SGHVS and CDR2 FNYEAQ. After removal of 0 bases from V and 3 bases from J, the junction contained 6 bases not matched to a gene. CDR3 nucleotides: TGTGCCAGCAGCTTAGCACCCGGGACAGGGAACTACGAGCAGTACTTC. Translation: CASSLAPGTGNYEQYF. Full variable domain (outside the CDR3, taken from reference TRBV7-6 and TRBJ2-7): GAGVSQSPRYKVTKRGQDVALRCDPISGHVSLYWYRQALGQGPEFLTYFNYEAQQDKSGLPNDRFSAERPEGSISTLTIQRTEQRDSAMYRCASSLAPGTGNYEQYFGPGTRLTVT.

The chain has TRBV10-3 and TRBJ2-2, with D perhaps TRBD1 (6 bases). The CDR3 totals 14 residues. The germline CDR1 and CDR2 sequences are ENHRY and SYGVKD. The germline V and J ends were trimmed by 6 bases and 2 bases, with 10 bases remaining between them. CDR3 coding DNA: TGTGCCATCAGGGCGGACAGAAACACCGGGGAGCTGTTTTTT. This codes for CAIRADRNTGELFF.

About this clone itself: Different DNA sequences within this sample yield the same CDR3. This rearrangement joins TRBV29-1 to TRBJ2-2, with unresolved D. Germline values: CDR1 SQVTM, CDR2 ANQGSEA. The V end was cut by 0 bases, the J end by 1 base, with 6 bases between. The length of the CDR3 is 14 residues. As DNA, the CDR3 is TGCAGCGTTGAAGAGGGTCGGAACACCGGGGAGCTGTTTTTT. This gives the protein CSVEEGRNTGELFF.

The chain is built from TRBV7-8 and TRBJ2-7; D perhaps matches TRBD2 (7 bases). CDR1 and CDR2 from the germline V gene are SGHVS and FQNEAQ. Trimming shortened V by 5 bases and J by 4 bases, and 15 bases separated the two germline ends. The CDR3 spans 14 residues. The CDR3 here is CASSPAGAGYEQYF. The DNA of the CDR3 is TGTGCCAGCAGCCCCGCGGGGGCCGGGTACGAGCAGTACTTC.

The rearrangement joins TRBV15 to TRBJ1-1, with 10 bases aligning to TRBD1. With V trimmed by 9 bases and J by 5 bases, 3 bases remained unmatched. CDR1 is LNHNV, CDR2 YYDKDF, per germline (reference sequence). This CDR3 is built from 12 residues. Written as DNA, the CDR3 is TGTGCCACGACAGGGGGCCGGACTGAAGCTTTCTTT. It encodes CATTGGRTEAFF.

The chain has TRBV29-1 and TRBJ2-5; the D is unclear. Near its end, the DNA agrees better with TRBJ2-7, so the J call may be wrong. The CDR3 extends over 13 amino acids. Germline values: CDR1 SQVTM, CDR2 ANQGSEA. The CDR3 DNA follows: TGCAGCGTTATCGCTCACTCAAGCTACGAGCAGTACTTC. Its translation is CSVIAHSSYEQYF.

As DNA, the CDR3 is TGTGCCAGCAGTTTAGGAGGGGAAGGCTGGCAGTACTTC. Its protein is CASSLGGEGWQYF. The chain uses TRBV27 and TRBJ2-7, with TRBD2 as a possible D gene (6 bases). This CDR3 spans 13 amino acids. Germline V gene lookup returns CDR1 MNHEY and CDR2 SMNVEV (reference sequence). V was cut by 2 bases and J by 9 bases, with 14 bases left in between.

The rearrangement links TRBV6-5 to TRBJ1-2; a possible D gene is TRBD1 (5 bases). V was clipped by 4 bases and J by 4 bases, with 13 bases between them. CDR3 length: 14 residues. Germline loops: CDR1 MNHEY, CDR2 SVGAGI. The CDR3 is CASSSAWTIYGYTF. The DNA for the CDR3 is TGTGCCAGCAGTTCAGCGTGGACAATCTATGGCTACACCTTC.

The genes are TRBV5-3 and TRBJ1-5; no firm D call. TRBV5-3 belongs to the ORF category, with a function that is uncertain. V was trimmed by 4 bases and J by 4 bases, leaving 9 bases between them. The CDR3 length is 13 residues. CDR3 in amino acids: CARSPPSNQPQHF. CDR3 bases: TGTGCCAGAAGCCCACCCTCGAATCAGCCCCAGCATTTT.

This clone was picked up one time. The chain combines TRBV6-1 with TRBJ2-7; TRBD2 matches 8 bases. V lost 0 bases to trimming and J lost 3 bases; unmatched junction nucleotides: 4. The CDR3 sequence is 15 residues long. From germline, CDR1 is MNHNS and CDR2 SASEGT. For the CDR3, the DNA is TGTGCCAGCAGTGAAGCGCTCCTAGCGGGCTACGAGCAGTACTTC. Protein sequence: CASSEALLAGYEQYF.

This clone was recorded once. Other DNA sequences from this sample encode an identical CDR3 as well. The chain employs TRBV27 and TRBJ1-5; maybe TRBD1 (5 bases). V lost 1 base to trimming and J lost 7 bases, with 11 bases between them. The CDR3 totals 14 residues. CDR1 is MNHEY and CDR2 is SMNVEV in the germline V gene (reference sequence). The CDR3 region is CASSLWGVGQPQHF. CDR3 bases: TGTGCCAGCAGTTTATGGGGGGTTGGGCAGCCCCAGCATTTT.

The chain is built from TRBV27 and TRBJ2-1; D unclear. CDR1 is MNHEY and CDR2 is SMNVEV in the germline V gene (reference sequence). V lost 4 bases and J 4 bases, leaving 14 bases between the germline ends. The CDR3 has 15 residues. The CDR3 sequence: CASSSPVGSYNEQFF. CDR3 sequence (DNA): TGTGCCAGCAGTTCGCCAGTGGGTTCGTACAATGAGCAGTTCTTC.

V and J are TRBV7-9 and TRBJ1-1; possibly TRBD1 for D (6 bases). In germline, CDR1 is SEHNR, CDR2 FQNEAQ (reference sequence). CDR3 length: 14 residues. The germline V and J ends were trimmed by 5 bases and 0 bases, with 10 bases remaining between them. The CDR3 reads CASSAGGMNTEAFF. Here the CDR3 DNA reads TGTGCCAGCAGCGCGGGGGGCATGAACACTGAAGCTTTCTTT.

V is TRBV27 and J is TRBJ2-1; D call uncertain. This CDR3 is built from 15 residues. Deletions cut 5 bases from V and 0 bases from J, with 11 bases between. Germline loops: CDR1 MNHEY, CDR2 SMNVEV (reference sequence). The CDR3 spells CASSPQLSSYNEQFF. In DNA form, the CDR3 reads TGTGCCAGCAGTCCGCAGCTTAGCTCCTACAATGAGCAGTTCTTC.

J is TRBJ2-2 and V is TRBV19; 11 bases are a match to TRBD2. Per germline, CDR1 LNHDA and CDR2 SQIVND (reference sequence). The CDR3 loop spans 15 amino acids. The CDR3 DNA reads as TGTGCTAGTTTGCCGGGACTAGCGGTTACCGGGGAGCTGTTTTTT. Residues: CASLPGLAVTGELFF.

The chain combines TRBV27 with TRBJ1-1; 7 bases line up with TRBD1. V gave up 0 bases and J gave up 1 base; unmatched junction bases: 5. Germline assignment: CDR1 MNHEY and CDR2 SMNVEV (reference sequence). The CDR3 extends over 16 amino acids. The CDR3 nucleotides read TGTGCCAGCAGTTTATCCTCCCACAGGGGGAACACTGAAGCTTTCTTT. Translation: CASSLSSHRGNTEAFF.

The rearrangement links TRBV4-1 to TRBJ2-7; tentatively, D is TRBD2 (5 bases). CDR1 is MGHRA, CDR2 YSYEKL, per germline. This CDR3 contains 15 residues. Between the trimmed V and J ends, which lost 4 bases and 3 bases, there was a span of 16 bases. The CDR3 nucleotides read TGCGCCAGCAGCCCCTTAAACGGGGAAGTCTACGAGCAGTACTTC. Its protein is CASSPLNGEVYEQYF.

The rearrangement uses TRBV28 and TRBJ1-2; a possible D gene is TRBD1 (5 bases). This CDR3 contains 13 residues. Germline loops: CDR1 MDHEN, CDR2 SYDVKM. Trimming shortened V by 8 bases and J by 3 bases, and 13 bases separated the two germline ends. In DNA form, the CDR3 reads TGTGCCAGCGGTGGGGGGACGGACTATGGCTACACCTTC. Translating gives CASGGGTDYGYTF.